Listed below are T cell receptor beta chains from one sample, sequenced in a study of blood T cells in healthy people across ages. Each CDR3 protein gets one entry after TCRdb re-called the 5' RACE reads with MiXCR. Here the sample spans roughly 680,000 distinct CDR3 sequences, under 25% being singletons. The sample was blood. These TCRs come from a man between 65 and 85 years old in good health. CDR3s include the opening cysteine and the closing phenylalanine or tryptophan. A D gene is named only where the DNA matches it firmly. Some rows mark clone size as missing; the rest say once, few, many or name a class of expanded clone.

TRBJ2-1 | TRBD2 | TRBV3-1 | . | TGTGCCAGCAGCCAGGGCGGGAGACCCTACAATGAGCAGTTCTTC | CASSQGGRPYNEQFF
TRBJ2-1 | . | TRBV11-2 | . | TGTGCCAGCAGTCCTAGGGTTCCCGATGAGCAGTTCTTC | CASSPRVPDEQFF
TRBJ1-2 | . | TRBV4-1 | . | TGCGCCAGCAGCCAAGACAGGGTTGGCTACACCTTC | CASSQDRVGYTF
TRBJ2-3 | . | TRBV10-3 | . | TGTGCCATCAGTGCCTCCCGGGCTAACACAGATACGCAGTATTTT | CAISASRANTDTQYF
TRBJ1-1 | . | TRBV29-1 | . | TGCAGCGTTGGGGAGGCCGGGAACACTGAAGCTTTCTTT | CSVGEAGNTEAFF
TRBJ2-7 | . | TRBV11-2 | few | TGTGCCAGCAGCTTAGATCGGTGGCATATCTCCTACGAGCAGTACTTC | CASSLDRWHISYEQYF
TRBJ2-4 | . | TRBV20-1 | . | TGCAGTGCTAGCGCAGGGGCAGCCAAAAACATTCAGTACTTC | CSASAGAAKNIQYF
TRBJ2-1 | . | TRBV28 | . | TGTGCCAGCAGTTCCCCAACCAACGGACAGAAGCCCAATGAGCAGTTCTTC | CASSSPTNGQKPNEQFF
TRBJ2-1 | . | TRBV4-3 | . | TGCGCCAGCAGCCACACGATCGGACAGTACAATGAGCAGTTCTTC | CASSHTIGQYNEQFF
TRBJ2-1 | . | TRBV20-1 | once | TGCAGTGCTAGAGATAGCGGCGGGATCAATGAGCAGTTCTTC | CSARDSGGINEQFF
TRBJ2-1 | TRBD2 | TRBV20-1 | few | TGCAGTGCTAGATTGGCGGGAGGGGGGCACAATGAGCAGTTCTTC | CSARLAGGGHNEQFF
TRBJ2-5 | . | TRBV20-1 | few | TGCAGTGCTAGTCTGGACAGCGTCCAAGAGACCCAGTACTTC | CSASLDSVQETQYF
TRBJ2-5 | TRBD2 | TRBV7-3 | many | TGTGCCAGCGGGGGTAGCGGGAAGAAACAAGAGACCCAGTACTTC | CASGGSGKKQETQYF
TRBJ1-1 | . | TRBV5-1 | . | TGCGCCAGCAGCTTGGCCGGCCGGGCTGGGACTGAAGCTTTCTTT | CASSLAGRAGTEAFF
TRBJ2-7 | . | TRBV12-3/TRBV12-4 | few | TGTGCCAGCAGTTTTGATGGATACGAGCAGTACTTC | CASSFDGYEQYF
TRBJ1-5 | TRBD1 | TRBV7-2 | few | TGTGCCAGCAGCTCCGGACAGGGTCATCAGCCCCAGCATTTT | CASSSGQGHQPQHF
TRBJ2-6 | TRBD1 | TRBV20-1 | . | TGCAGTGCTAGTTTGTGGGGACAGTTATCTTCTGGGGCCAACGTCCTGACTTTC | CSASLWGQLSSGANVLTF
TRBJ2-7 | TRBD1 | TRBV11-2 | . | TGTGCCAGCAGCTTAGAACCGGGACAGCCCTACGAGCAGTACTTC | CASSLEPGQPYEQYF
TRBJ2-7 | . | TRBV9 | . | TGTGCCAGCAGCGTAGACAGCTGGCCCTTCGAGCAGTACTTC | CASSVDSWPFEQYF
TRBJ2-1 | TRBD2 | TRBV11-2 | few | TGTGCAAGCAAGGGGCCTAGCGGGAGGAACTACAATGAGCAGTTCTTC | CASKGPSGRNYNEQFF
TRBJ1-1 | . | TRBV4-3 | few | TGCGCCAGCAGCTCCAACCGGGGGGGTATGAACACTGAAGCTTTCTTT | CASSSNRGGMNTEAFF
TRBJ1-4 | . | TRBV11-2 | . | TGTGCCAGCAGCTCTGCAGGGACCCTTTCAACTAATGAAAAACTGTTTTTT | CASSSAGTLSTNEKLFF
TRBJ1-4 | . | TRBV2 | many | TGCGCCAGCAGCCAGGGGATTACGGCAACTAATGAAAAACTGTTTTTT | CASSQGITATNEKLFF
TRBJ2-1 | . | TRBV2 | . | TGTGCCAGCAGCTCATCTGGGGCGATGTTCTTC | CASSSSGAMFF
TRBJ2-7 | . | TRBV6-1 | . | TGTGCCAGCAGTCCCGAAGGAACCTACGAGCAGTACTTC | CASSPEGTYEQYF
TRBJ2-7 | TRBD2 | TRBV15 | few | TGTGCCACCAGCAGGCTAGCGGGAGCCTTCTCCTACGAGCAGTACTTC | CATSRLAGAFSYEQYF
TRBJ2-6 | TRBD1 | TRBV7-2 | few | TGTGCCAGCAGCCCGGGACAGGGGGCTGGGGCCAACGCCCTGACTTTC | CASSPGQGAGANALTF
TRBJ2-2 | TRBD2 | TRBV9 | few | TGTGCCAGCAGCGTAGAAGTAGGACTAGCGGGAACCGGGGAGCTGTTTTTT | CASSVEVGLAGTGELFF
TRBJ2-4 | TRBD2 | TRBV20-1 | . | TGCAGTGCCACCTGGAGAGCTAGCGGGAGGGCCTCCACAAACATTCAGTACTTC | CSATWRASGRASTNIQYF
TRBJ2-5 | . | TRBV7-2 | . | TGTGCCAGCAGGCTAGGTGGCTACGGAGAGACCCAGTACTTC | CASRLGGYGETQYF
TRBJ2-3 | TRBD2 | TRBV20-1 | . | TGCAGTGCCGGGACTAGCGGCACAGATACGCAGTATTTT | CSAGTSGTDTQYF
TRBJ2-3 | TRBD2 | TRBV4-1 | . | TGCGCCAGCAGCCAAGATCCAGCGGGGGAAGATACGCAGTATTTT | CASSQDPAGEDTQYF
TRBJ2-4 | TRBD2 | TRBV20-1 | many | TGCAGTGCCTTGCGGGGGACTAGCGGGAGAGGGGACAAAAACATTCAGTACTTC | CSALRGTSGRGDKNIQYF
TRBJ2-1 | . | TRBV5-1 | . | TGCGCCAGCAGCTCGTTGGGGTGGTTATCGGTAGACAATGAGCAGTTCTTC | CASSSLGWLSVDNEQFF
TRBJ2-1 | TRBD2 | TRBV9 | . | TGTGCCAGCAGCGTACTAGCGGGAGAGGATGAGCAGTTCTTC | CASSVLAGEDEQFF
TRBJ2-1 | . | TRBV2 | . | TGTGCCAGCAGTACCGGGATCGAGATAAATGAGCAGTTCTTC | CASSTGIEINEQFF
TRBJ2-3 | TRBD2 | TRBV6-2/TRBV6-3 | . | TGTGCCAGCAGTTACAAGCGGGAGGGCGATACGCAGTATTTT | CASSYKREGDTQYF
TRBJ1-1 | . | TRBV3-1 | . | TGTGCCAGCAGTGACAGGAGAGACACTGAAGCTTTCTTT | CASSDRRDTEAFF
TRBJ1-2 | TRBD1 | TRBV10-2 | . | TGCGCCAGCAGTGAGGGACAGGGAGCCTATGGCTACACCTTC | CASSEGQGAYGYTF
TRBJ2-3 | . | TRBV14 | . | TGTGCCAGCAGCCACGACCTGCGGGATACGCAGTATTTT | CASSHDLRDTQYF
TRBJ2-5 | . | TRBV6-6 | few | TGTGCCAGCAGTGGGACAAGGGGACAAGAGACCCAGTACTTC | CASSGTRGQETQYF